Following are 29 T cell receptor beta chains from one sample sequenced in a study of T cell responses to AZD1222 COVID-19 vaccine. The method was immunoSEQ multiplex PCR; TCRdb's version includes in-frame clones alone and lacks a portion of them. This repertoire shows some 88,000 clones, just over 90% found once; its top ten account for less than 6.5%. The sample consisted of peripheral blood, taken on day 0 of AZD1222 vaccination. These receptors all come from an adult in good health.

This clone was counted once. The rearrangement links TRBV27 to TRBJ1-6, with D possibly matching TRBD1 (5 bases). CDR3 size: 13 residues. The germline V and J ends were trimmed by 8 bases and 7 bases, with 12 bases remaining between them. CDR1 is MNHEY and CDR2 is SMNVEV in the germline V gene (reference sequence). The CDR3 spells CASSVRTNSPLHF. DNA for the CDR3: TGTGCCAGCTCTGTCAGGACAAATTCACCCCTCCACTTT.

This sequence joins TRBV27 and TRBJ1-2, with TRBD1 matching 9 bases. The germline V gene encodes CDR1 MNHEY and CDR2 SMNVEV (reference sequence). This CDR3 contains 14 residues. The V and J ends lost 5 bases and 4 bases, in that order; junction bases with no gene match: 5. The CDR3 bases are TGTGCCAGCAGTCCACCGGACAGGGGCTATGGCTACACCTTC. It is translated as CASSPPDRGYGYTF.

The rearrangement uses TRBV5-1 and TRBJ1-2; D is ambiguous. V was clipped by 1 base and J by 3 bases, with 10 bases between them. The germline gives CDR1 SGHRS, CDR2 YFSETQ. The CDR3 runs to 14 residues. CDR3 sequence (DNA): TGCGCCAGCAGCTTGACGGACGGCTACTATGGCTACACCTTC. It yields the protein CASSLTDGYYGYTF.

The rearrangement uses TRBV10-3 and TRBJ1-1, with D hard to call. Germline CDR1 ENHRY, CDR2 SYGVKD. Trimming took off 8 bases at V and 1 base at J, with 11 bases between the two ends. The CDR3 extends over 13 amino acids. The CDR3 reads CAILGLENTEAFF. The DNA of the CDR3 is TGTGCCATCTTAGGGCTCGAGAACACTGAAGCTTTCTTT.

This clone occurred once. This rearrangement joins TRBV5-4 to TRBJ2-6; 7 nucleotides align to TRBD1. This CDR3 has 15 residues. In germline, CDR1 is SGHNT, CDR2 YYREEE (reference sequence). The J segment lost 3 bases and the V segment lost 6 bases, leaving 6 bases of the junction unmatched. CDR3 nucleotides: TGTGCCAGCATCCGCACAGGGGATGGGGCCAACGTCCTGACTTTC. Its protein product is CASIRTGDGANVLTF.

The chain couples TRBV6-5 to TRBJ2-2, with D possibly TRBD1 on 6 matching bases. Germline CDR1 MNHEY, CDR2 SVGAGI. This CDR3 has 14 residues. The ends were cut back, 5 bases at V and 1 base at J, with 8 bases in the middle. The CDR3 spells CASSPQGNTGELFF. CDR3 nucleotide sequence: TGTGCCAGCAGTCCACAGGGGAACACCGGGGAGCTGTTTTTT.

This chain joins TRBV7-2 and TRBJ2-3; TRBD2 is a possible D gene (5 bases). This CDR3 contains 15 residues. The germline V and J ends were trimmed by 2 bases and 3 bases, with 12 bases remaining between them. In germline, CDR1 is SGHTA, CDR2 FQGNSA. CDR3 bases: TGTGCCAGCAGCTTATCTAGCCCAGGAACAGATACGCAGTATTTT. Its protein is CASSLSSPGTDTQYF.

V usage is TRBV30 and J usage is TRBJ2-7, with 12 bases aligning to TRBD2. The CDR3 is 15 amino acids. With V trimmed by 4 bases and J by 6 bases, 10 bases remained unmatched. Germline-derived CDR1 and CDR2 are GTSNPN and SVGIG (reference sequence). Here the CDR3 DNA reads TGTGCCTGGAATCAGGAACAACTAGCGGGAGGCGAGCAGTACTTC. Translation gives CAWNQEQLAGGEQYF.

The genes are TRBV19 and TRBJ2-1; 7 positions agree with TRBD2. CDR1 LNHDA and CDR2 SQIVND come from the germline V gene (reference sequence). V shed 7 bases and J 7 bases; nucleotides not matched to a gene: 13. The CDR3 spans 15 residues. The CDR3 sequence: CASNPSGGIGNEQFF. The DNA of the CDR3 is TGTGCCAGTAACCCCTCCGGGGGGATAGGGAATGAGCAGTTCTTC.

The chain uses TRBV6-5 and TRBJ2-6, with unresolved D. Trimming took off 7 bases at V and 0 bases at J, with 10 bases between the two ends. The germline V gene encodes CDR1 MNHEY and CDR2 SVGAGI. CDR3 length: 15 amino acids. CDR3 in amino acids: CASTLDNSGANVLTF. Written as DNA, the CDR3 is TGTGCCAGCACTCTCGACAACTCTGGGGCCAACGTCCTGACTTTC.

This chain uses TRBV7-2 with TRBJ1-6; D is perhaps TRBD1 (6 bases). The CDR3 is 16 residues long. V was trimmed by 5 bases and J by 6 bases, leaving 17 bases between them. Germline V gene lookup returns CDR1 SGHTA and CDR2 FQGNSA. CDR3 loop: CASSRQGGVSNSPLHF. CDR3 sequence (DNA): TGTGCCAGCAGCCGGCAAGGGGGGGTGAGTAATTCACCCCTCCACTTT. The variable domain in full, with the rest retrieved from reference TRBV7-2 and TRBJ1-6, is GAGVSQSPSNKVTEKGKDVELRCDPISGHTALYWYRQSLGQGLEFLIYFQGNSAPDKSGLPSDRFSAERTGGSVSTLTIQRTQQEDSAVYLCASSRQGGVSNSPLHFGNGTRLTVT.

The chain links TRBV11-3 to TRBJ1-1, with TRBD1 matching over 10 bases. V dropped 5 bases and J dropped 3; count of bases not matched to a gene: 9. This CDR3 contains 16 residues. Germline V CDR1 and CDR2: SGHNT, YENEEA. DNA for the CDR3: TGTGCCAGCAGCCGAGGGACAGGGGCAAGGGACACTGAAGCTTTCTTT. Its protein is CASSRGTGARDTEAFF.

The chain has TRBV10-1 and TRBJ1-5; a weak D match, TRBD1 (5 bases). V lost 3 bases to trimming and J lost 5 bases, with 11 bases between them. CDR3 size: 14 residues. In germline, CDR1 is WNHNN, CDR2 SYGVQD (reference sequence). Here the CDR3 reads CASSEFDSHQPQHF. The CDR3 DNA is TGCGCCAGCAGTGAATTTGACAGCCATCAGCCCCAGCATTTT.

CDR3 residues: CASSYIRNTEAFF. The CDR3 coding sequence is TGTGCCAGCAGTTACATCAGGAACACTGAAGCTTTCTTT. J is TRBJ1-1 and V is TRBV6-5; D is uncertain. The germline V gene has CDR1 MNHEY and CDR2 SVGAGI. This CDR3 has 13 residues. Deletions cut 2 bases from V and 1 base from J, with 5 bases between.

CDR3 nucleotides: TGTGCCAGCAGTTTTCGACAGATCGGGACCTACGAGCAGTACTTC. Translation: CASSFRQIGTYEQYF. The chain links TRBV27 to TRBJ2-7; D possibly uses TRBD1 or TRBD2 (5 bases each). Trimming pared 3 bases from V and 2 bases from J, leaving 14 bases between. Germline V gene sequence: CDR1 MNHEY, CDR2 SMNVEV (reference sequence). The CDR3 extends over 15 amino acids.

This chain connects TRBV28 to TRBJ1-4; TRBD1 matches at 8 bases. This CDR3 contains 13 residues. Germline V CDR1 and CDR2: MDHEN, SYDVKM. V lost 8 bases and J lost 8; bases outside the gene matches: 7. CDR3 in DNA: TGTGCCAGCTTGACAGGGGTTGGAGAAAAACTGTTTTTT. This sequence encodes CASLTGVGEKLFF.

The chain couples TRBV24-1 to TRBJ2-3, with 13 positions matching TRBD2. The CDR3 covers 18 residues. The junction had 6 bases not matched to a gene; V was cut back by 0 bases and J by 4 bases. Germline-derived CDR1 and CDR2 are KGHDR and SFDVKD. The CDR3 nucleotides are TGTGCCACCAGTGATTTGGGGACTAGCGGGATTCGTTCAGATACGCAGTATTTT. This encodes CATSDLGTSGIRSDTQYF.

The gene calls are TRBV6-5 and TRBJ1-1; D ambiguous. Germline values: CDR1 MNHEY, CDR2 SVGAGI. The V gene lost 10 bases and the J gene lost 10 bases, with 16 bases spanning the gap. CDR3 length equals 11 residues. The CDR3 bases are TGTGCCACCATGTCCTCTTTGGGAGCTTTCTTT. Amino acid sequence: CATMSSLGAFF.

The V call is TRBV7-6, the J call TRBJ1-1; D is uncertain. Trimming pared 5 bases from V and 2 bases from J, leaving 9 bases between. This CDR3 region has 13 residues. Germline V gene sequence: CDR1 SGHVS, CDR2 FNYEAQ. As DNA, the CDR3 is TGTGCCAGCAGCCCCACACCTAACACTGAAGCTTTCTTT. It is translated as CASSPTPNTEAFF.

The chain carries TRBV28 and TRBJ2-7; 10 nucleotides match TRBD1. The CDR3 has 16 amino acids. CDR1 MDHEN and CDR2 SYDVKM come from the germline V gene. Losses at the gene ends were 2 bases for V and 7 bases for J; bases not matched to a gene: 11. The CDR3 loop is CASSLRPGTGVDEQYF. The CDR3 bases are TGTGCCAGCAGTTTACGACCCGGGACAGGGGTCGATGAGCAGTACTTC.

The V and J genes are TRBV29-1 and TRBJ2-3; D remains unclear. This CDR3 contains 12 residues. The V gene's germline CDR1 is SQVTM and CDR2 ANQGSEA. V lost 6 bases, J lost 3 bases, and 10 bases lay in between. The CDR3 DNA follows: TGCAGCGTGAAGTCCGGGACAGATACGCAGTATTTT. It encodes CSVKSGTDTQYF.

The gene calls are TRBV10-3 and TRBJ1-2; D is perhaps TRBD1 (6 bases). From germline, CDR1 is ENHRY and CDR2 SYGVKD. This CDR3 contains 16 residues. Trimming took 0 bases from V and 4 from J, leaving 15 bases between them. DNA of the CDR3: TGTGCCATCAGTGAGTCAGAACAGGGTCCCCTCTATGGCTACACCTTC. Its protein is CAISESEQGPLYGYTF.

The rearrangement links TRBV4-2 to TRBJ2-1, with 7 bases fitting TRBD2. With 0 bases clipped from V and 10 bases from J, the junction kept 3 bases outside the gene matches. The CDR3 spans 13 residues. Germline CDR1 LGHNA, CDR2 YNFKEQ. This chain's CDR3 is CASSQDLGLEQFF. The CDR3 DNA is TGTGCCAGCAGCCAAGACTTGGGACTAGAGCAGTTCTTC.

The chain uses TRBV7-2 and TRBJ2-5; TRBD2 might be the D (6 bases). V was pared by 0 bases and J by 9 bases, with 11 bases between. The CDR3 length is 13 residues. CDR1 is SGHTA and CDR2 is FQGNSA in the germline V gene. The CDR3 DNA reads TGTGCCAGCAGCTTAGCGCGGGATGGGGCCCAGTACTTC. This sequence encodes CASSLARDGAQYF.

The chain has TRBV6-4 and TRBJ1-5; D remains unclear. V was cut by 5 bases and J by 11 bases, with 19 bases left in between. The CDR3 is 14 residues long. Germline V gene sequence: CDR1 MRHNA, CDR2 SNTAGT. The CDR3 region is CASSPTPGSMAQHF. CDR3 nucleotides: TGTGCCAGCAGTCCCACCCCCGGGTCCATGGCCCAGCATTTT.

The V and J genes are TRBV5-1 and TRBJ2-5; unclear D gene. The CDR3 runs 12 residues. In germline, CDR1 is SGHRS, CDR2 YFSETQ. Trimming removed 0 bases at V and 4 bases at J, with 4 bases between. CDR3 amino acids: CASSLDGETQYF. In DNA form, the CDR3 reads TGCGCCAGCAGCTTGGACGGAGAGACCCAGTACTTC.

This chain joins TRBV3-1 (or the pseudogene TRBV3-2) and TRBJ1-6; D remains ambiguous. The CDR3 is 12 residues long. V lost 0 bases and J 13 bases, leaving 7 bases between the germline ends. Germline loops: CDR1 LGHDT, CDR2 YNNKEL (reference sequence). This CDR3 is CASSQDQKPLHF. CDR3 coding DNA: TGTGCCAGCAGCCAAGATCAGAAGCCCCTCCACTTT.

The V gene is TRBV29-1, the J gene TRBJ2-7; 7 bases line up with TRBD1. The V gene end was trimmed by 4 bases and the J gene end by 4 bases; junction bases not matched to a gene: 7. Germline loops: CDR1 SQVTM, CDR2 ANQGSEA. The CDR3 runs 13 residues. CDR3 loop: CSVGLRQGYEQYF. In DNA, the CDR3 is TGCAGCGTTGGGCTCCGACAGGGATACGAGCAGTACTTC.

The chain carries TRBV6-2 or TRBV6-3 and TRBJ2-1, with TRBD1 as a possible D gene (6 bases). Germline V CDR1 and CDR2: MNHEY, SVGEGT. The V end was cut by 4 bases, the J end by 0 bases, with 13 bases between. CDR3 size: 16 residues. The CDR3 protein is CASSSVRGSSYNEQFF. The CDR3 region has the DNA TGTGCCAGCAGTTCGGTGAGGGGGAGCTCCTACAATGAGCAGTTCTTC.